This TCR beta chain was captured in a study of T cell clones after liver transplantation. Germline-derived CDR1 and CDR2 are SNHLY and FYNNEI. The germline V and J ends were trimmed by 7 bases and 2 bases, with 12 bases remaining between them. This CDR3 spans 13 amino acids. Worth noting for this clone: Its matching antigen is unknown.

Study-level results: Post-transplant time points were not standardized, so conclusions are preliminary. In most of the 8 subjects, circulating graft-donor-reactive CD4 TCRbeta sequences fell significantly after transplant.

The protocol was immunoSEQ multiplex PCR, while the TCRdb copy is restricted to in-frame clones and leaves out a portion. The table records tens of thousands of clones, 65% to 85% of them present only once. Source: CD4+ T cells from blood, taken before liver transplant. This TCR was sampled from a human donor who received a liver transplant. This chain uses TRBV2 with TRBJ2-7, with D unclear. The CDR3 DNA follows: TGTGCCAGCACTATCTATAACCCCTACGAGCAGTACTTC. Protein product: CASTIYNPYEQYF. The complete variable domain, with remaining parts taken from reference TRBV2 and TRBJ2-7, reads EPEVTQTPSHQVTQMGQEVILRCVPISNHLYFYWYRQILGQKVEFLVSFYNNEISEKSEIFDDQFSVERPDGSNFTLKIRSTKLEDSAMYFCASTIYNPYEQYFGPGTRLTVT.